These 12 T cell receptor beta chains came from one sample sequenced in a study of blood T cell repertoires in COVID-19. Sequencing was performed with immunoSEQ multiplex PCR; in TCRdb, only in-frame clones are kept and a portion is missing. The profile shows approximately 230,000 clones, around 82% of them singletons. Sample: peripheral blood. Source of these receptors: a woman of 80 years or more with active or convalescent COVID-19.

The chain links TRBV5-1 to TRBJ2-5; TRBD2 matches 14 bases. CDR1 and CDR2 (germline): SGHRS, YFSETQ. The trim removed 5 bases at V and 5 bases at J, leaving 11 bases unmatched. This CDR3 comprises 17 residues. In DNA form, the CDR3 reads TGCGCCAGCAGACCAGGACTAGCGGGGGGTCTGAGCGAGACCCAGTACTTC. Its translation is CASRPGLAGGLSETQYF.

This clone was counted once. The genes are TRBV4-2 and TRBJ1-2; D is unresolved. CDR1 and CDR2 from the germline V gene are LGHNA and YNFKEQ. Between the trimmed V and J ends, which lost 1 base and 0 bases, there was a span of 9 bases. There are 15 residues in the CDR3. CDR3 in amino acids: CASSQGAETNYGYTF. CDR3 nucleotide sequence: TGTGCCAGCAGCCAAGGGGCCGAAACTAACTATGGCTACACCTTC.

V and J are TRBV7-2 and TRBJ2-7, with 7 bases identical to TRBD1. The CDR3 is made up of 16 amino acids. Germline V CDR1 and CDR2: SGHTA, FQGNSA. V shed 5 bases, J shed 1 base, and the junction held 11 bases outside the gene matches. CDR3 residues: CASSLWTGPTSYEQYF. CDR3 nucleotide sequence: TGTGCCAGCAGCCTGTGGACAGGTCCCACTTCCTACGAGCAGTACTTC.

This chain joins TRBV3-1 (or the pseudogene TRBV3-2) and TRBJ1-2, with D possibly matching TRBD1 (6 bases). Trimming stripped 1 base from V and 4 bases from J, with 13 bases between. The CDR3 consists of 15 residues. Per germline, CDR1 LGHDT and CDR2 YNNKEL (reference sequence). The CDR3 is CASSQGGRRTYGYTF. CDR3 in DNA: TGTGCCAGCAGCCAAGGGGGGCGACGGACCTATGGCTACACCTTC.

V gene TRBV12-3 or TRBV12-4 combines with J gene TRBJ1-6; D is undetermined. The CDR3 has 13 residues. V shed 4 bases and J shed 18 bases, with 19 bases lying between them. Written as DNA, the CDR3 is TGTGCCAGCAGTTCTACCCCCAGGTCCCCGCCCCACTTT. It yields the protein CASSSTPRSPPHF.

This chain links TRBV7-2 with TRBJ1-2; TRBD1 aligns across 11 bases. The length of the CDR3 is 14 residues. V trimming: 3 bases; J trimming: 5 bases; junction bases outside the gene matches: 2. In germline, CDR1 is SGHTA, CDR2 FQGNSA. The DNA for the CDR3 is TGTGCCAGCAGCTTCGGGACAGGGGGGTATGGCTACACCTTC. It yields the protein CASSFGTGGYGYTF.

This chain uses TRBV28 with TRBJ1-2, with 8 positions matching TRBD1. The germline CDR1 and CDR2 sequences are MDHEN and SYDVKM. The CDR3 is 15 residues long. The junction had 11 bases not matched to a gene; V was cut back by 3 bases and J by 8 bases. The CDR3 DNA follows: TGTGCCAGCAGTTTTGGGGGCAGGGGGCTTTCCGGCTACACCTTC. Amino acids: CASSFGGRGLSGYTF.

V usage is TRBV19 and J usage is TRBJ2-3; D is uncertain. Germline V lookup: CDR1 LNHDA, CDR2 SQIVND (reference sequence). The germline V and J ends were trimmed by 9 bases and 5 bases, with 15 bases remaining between them. The CDR3 is made up of 13 amino acids. The CDR3 DNA reads TGTGCCAGCGCGATCTCACCGAGAGATACGCAGTATTTT. Translating it yields CASAISPRDTQYF.

The CDR3 reads CSADREPYNEQFF. The DNA for the CDR3 is TGCAGCGCGGACAGGGAGCCCTACAATGAGCAGTTCTTC. The chain uses TRBV29-1 and TRBJ2-1, with TRBD1 matching 8 bases. There are 13 residues in the CDR3. CDR1 is SQVTM, CDR2 ANQGSEA, per germline. V trimming: 7 bases; J trimming: 2 bases; junction bases outside the gene matches: 4.

This chain connects TRBV11-1 to TRBJ2-3; D ambiguous. This CDR3 comprises 12 residues. In germline, CDR1 is SGHAT, CDR2 FQDESV (reference sequence). V shed 5 bases and J shed 3 bases, with 6 bases lying between them. The CDR3 loop reads CASSPPTDTQYF. DNA of the CDR3: TGTGCCAGCAGCCCCCCAACAGATACGCAGTATTTT.

V usage is TRBV2 and J usage is TRBJ2-7, with 11 bases that match TRBD2. The J segment lost 3 bases and the V segment lost 5 bases, leaving 12 bases of the junction unmatched. CDR1 and CDR2 from the germline V gene are SNHLY and FYNNEI. This CDR3 is built from 17 residues. The CDR3 spells CASSTGTSGRSIYEQYF. The CDR3 DNA is TGTGCCAGCAGTACCGGGACTAGCGGCAGATCAATCTACGAGCAGTACTTC.

V gene TRBV30 combines with J gene TRBJ2-5; D unresolved. The CDR3 loop spans 14 amino acids. CDR1 is GTSNPN and CDR2 is SVGIG in the germline V gene (reference sequence). V lost 0 bases, J lost 5 bases, and 13 bases lay in between. The CDR3: CAWSVVPLEETQYF. CDR3 nucleotide sequence: TGTGCCTGGAGTGTGGTCCCCCTAGAGGAGACCCAGTACTTC.